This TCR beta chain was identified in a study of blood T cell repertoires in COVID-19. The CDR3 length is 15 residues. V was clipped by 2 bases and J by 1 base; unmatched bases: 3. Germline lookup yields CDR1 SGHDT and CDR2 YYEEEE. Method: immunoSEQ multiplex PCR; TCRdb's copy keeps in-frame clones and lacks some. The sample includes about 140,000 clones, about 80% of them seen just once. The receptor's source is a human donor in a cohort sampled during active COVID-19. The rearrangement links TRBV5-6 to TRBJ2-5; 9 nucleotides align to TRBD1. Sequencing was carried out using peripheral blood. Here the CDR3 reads CASSFRQGVQETQYF. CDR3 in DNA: TGTGCCAGCAGCTTCCGACAGGGGGTCCAAGAGACCCAGTACTTC.